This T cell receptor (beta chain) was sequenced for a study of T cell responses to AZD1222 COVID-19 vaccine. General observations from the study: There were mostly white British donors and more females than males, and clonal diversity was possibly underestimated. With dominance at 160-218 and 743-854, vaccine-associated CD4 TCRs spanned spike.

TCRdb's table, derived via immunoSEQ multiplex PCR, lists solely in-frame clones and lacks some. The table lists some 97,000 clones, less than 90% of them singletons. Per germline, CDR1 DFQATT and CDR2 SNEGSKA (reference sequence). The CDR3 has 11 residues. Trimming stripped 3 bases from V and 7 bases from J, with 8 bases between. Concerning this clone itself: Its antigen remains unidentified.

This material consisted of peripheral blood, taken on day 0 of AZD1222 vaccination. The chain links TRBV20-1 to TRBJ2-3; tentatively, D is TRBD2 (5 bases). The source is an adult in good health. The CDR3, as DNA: TGCAGTGCTAGTTCGGGGTATACGCAGTATTTT. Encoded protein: CSASSGYTQYF.